This T cell receptor (beta chain) was recorded in a study of metastatic and nonmetastatic thyroid tumors. Study details: Repertoire comparisons spanned blood and tumor or nodule tissue from malignant and benign thyroid patients.

A remark on this clone: Its cognate antigen is unknown.

Every patient underwent thyroid surgery untreated. Germline V gene data show CDR1 as SGHAT and CDR2 as FQNNGV. V shed 3 bases and J shed 1 base, with 9 bases lying between them. The CDR3 contains 14 residues. General study results and limits: Benign nodules reportedly had significantly lower TCR beta diversity than malignant thyroid tumors in blood and tumor.

In the authors' workflow: The authors used CDR3 differences across clinicopathological groups to build a distant-metastasis classifier for papillary thyroid cancer. TCRdb recomputed clones from the PCR reads via MiXCR. The V and J calls reflect TCRdb's pipeline rather than the authors' work. The table includes tens of thousands of clones, around a sixth detected once. The sequenced material came from blood. The chain joins TRBV11-2 to TRBJ1-1, with D hard to call. The receptor comes from a male donor with papillary thyroid cancer or a benign thyroid nodule (not recorded which). Some clones in this sample may be carry-over from other donors' samples. The CDR3 sequence is CASSFGPTNTEAFF. The CDR3 DNA reads TGTGCCAGCAGCTTTGGACCGACGAACACTGAAGCTTTCTTT.